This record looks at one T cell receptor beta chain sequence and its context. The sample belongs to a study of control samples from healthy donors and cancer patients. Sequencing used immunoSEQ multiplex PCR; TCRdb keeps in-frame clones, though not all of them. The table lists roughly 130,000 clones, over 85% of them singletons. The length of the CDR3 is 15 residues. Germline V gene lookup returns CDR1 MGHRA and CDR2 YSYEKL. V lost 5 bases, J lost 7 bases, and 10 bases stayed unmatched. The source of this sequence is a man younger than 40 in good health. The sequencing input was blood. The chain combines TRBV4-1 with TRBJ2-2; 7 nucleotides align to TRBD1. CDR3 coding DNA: TGCGCCAGCAGCTTTTTGCCGACAGGGCACGGGGAGCTGTTTTTT. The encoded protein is CASSFLPTGHGELFF.